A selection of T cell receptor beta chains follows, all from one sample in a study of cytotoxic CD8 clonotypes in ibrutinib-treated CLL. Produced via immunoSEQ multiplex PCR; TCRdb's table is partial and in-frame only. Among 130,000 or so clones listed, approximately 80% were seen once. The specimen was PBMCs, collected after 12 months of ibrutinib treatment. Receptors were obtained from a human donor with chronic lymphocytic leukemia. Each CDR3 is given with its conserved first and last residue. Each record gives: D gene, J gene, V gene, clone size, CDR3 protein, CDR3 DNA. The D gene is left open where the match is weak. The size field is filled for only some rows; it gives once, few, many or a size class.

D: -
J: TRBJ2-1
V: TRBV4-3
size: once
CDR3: CASSQVGTGDEQFF
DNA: TGCGCCAGCAGCCAAGTTGGGACTGGAGATGAGCAGTTCTTC

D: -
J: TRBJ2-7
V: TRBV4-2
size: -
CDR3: CASSQELTGTGGYEQYF
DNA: TGTGCCAGCAGCCAAGAGCTAACCGGGACTGGGGGCTACGAGCAGTACTTC

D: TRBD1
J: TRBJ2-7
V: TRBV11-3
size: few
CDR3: CASSLETGTGGSYEQYF
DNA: TGTGCCAGCAGCTTAGAAACCGGGACAGGAGGCTCCTACGAGCAGTACTTC

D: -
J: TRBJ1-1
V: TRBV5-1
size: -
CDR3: CASSLDQGLEAFF
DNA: TGCGCCAGCAGCTTGGACCAGGGGCTTGAAGCTTTCTTT

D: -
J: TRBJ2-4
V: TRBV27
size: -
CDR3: CASSLPGLAKNIQYF
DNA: TGTGCCAGCAGTTTGCCGGGACTAGCCAAAAACATTCAGTACTTC

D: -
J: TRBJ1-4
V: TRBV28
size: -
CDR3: CASRYGQNNEKLFF
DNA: TGTGCCAGCAGATATGGACAGAACAATGAAAAACTGTTTTTT

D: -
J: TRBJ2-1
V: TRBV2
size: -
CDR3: CASRRLDNEQFF
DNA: TGTGCCAGCAGAAGGCTAGACAATGAGCAGTTCTTC

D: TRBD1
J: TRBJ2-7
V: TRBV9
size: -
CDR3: CASSVSGGTDYEQYF
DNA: TGTGCCAGCAGCGTCTCAGGGGGCACAGACTACGAGCAGTACTTC

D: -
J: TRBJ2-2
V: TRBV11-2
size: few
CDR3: CASMGGLGTKELFF
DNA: TGTGCCAGCATGGGGGGGCTTGGAACAAAGGAGCTGTTTTTT

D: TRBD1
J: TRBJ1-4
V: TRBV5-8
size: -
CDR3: CASSLVVSGQSYNEKLFF
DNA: TGTGCCAGCAGCTTGGTGGTTTCGGGACAGTCCTACAATGAAAAACTGTTTTTT

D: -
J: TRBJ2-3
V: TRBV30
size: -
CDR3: CAWRLASTDTQYF
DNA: TGTGCCTGGAGACTAGCCAGCACAGATACGCAGTATTTT

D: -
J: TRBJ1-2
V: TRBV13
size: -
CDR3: CASSLGSGGLDYGYTF
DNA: TGTGCCAGCAGCCTCGGATCCGGGGGCCTCGACTATGGCTACACCTTC

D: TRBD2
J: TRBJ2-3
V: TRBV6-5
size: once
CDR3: CASTLAGGRSDTQYF
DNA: TGTGCCAGCACTTTGGCGGGGGGGCGGTCAGATACGCAGTATTTT

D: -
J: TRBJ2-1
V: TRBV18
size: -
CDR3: CASSPRENNEQFF
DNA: TGTGCCAGCTCACCACGGGAAAACAATGAGCAGTTCTTC

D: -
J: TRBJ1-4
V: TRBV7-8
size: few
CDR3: CASSPRRAATNEKLFF
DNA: TGTGCCAGCAGCCCCCGACGGGCTGCAACTAATGAAAAACTGTTTTTT

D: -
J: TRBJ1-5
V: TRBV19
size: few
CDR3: CASRPLGGDQPQHF
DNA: TGTGCCAGTAGACCCCTCGGCGGGGATCAGCCCCAGCATTTT

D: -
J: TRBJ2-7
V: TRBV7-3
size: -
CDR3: CASSLGGFGVGAYEQYF
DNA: TGTGCCAGCTCCCTGGGTGGGTTCGGGGTAGGAGCTTACGAGCAGTACTTC

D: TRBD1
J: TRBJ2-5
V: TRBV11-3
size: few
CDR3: CASSLTGGKTQYF
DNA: TGTGCCAGCAGCTTGACAGGGGGGAAGACCCAGTACTTC

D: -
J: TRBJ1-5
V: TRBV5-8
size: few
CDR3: CASGRTIYSNQPQHF
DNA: TGTGCCAGCGGTCGGACGATATATAGCAATCAGCCCCAGCATTTT

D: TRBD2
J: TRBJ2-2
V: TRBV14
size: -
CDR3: CASSQLAGLNTGELFF
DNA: TGTGCCAGCAGCCAGTTAGCGGGATTGAACACCGGGGAGCTGTTTTTT